Below, one TCR beta chain is given with its context. The antigen is not known. The germline V and J ends were trimmed by 5 bases and 0 bases, with 12 bases remaining between them. CDR1 and CDR2 (germline): SSHAT, FNYEAQ (reference sequence). The CDR3 has 15 residues. The source of the sample is a study of beta chain features in type 1 diabetes. Study results and caveats: The naive, central memory and Treg TCRB repertoires of patients appeared to be more similar to one another than those of healthy donors. There was a moderate but significant shortening of TCRB CDR3s in all four CD4+ subsets of Type 1 diabetes patients. More deletions and fewer insertions at VDJ junctions were seen in type 1 diabetes patients.

Every bit of the isolated RNA underwent reverse transcription, so sequencing read expressed TCRB transcripts. TCRdb's table, derived via immunoSEQ multiplex PCR, lists solely in-frame clones and lacks some. The table records roughly 730,000 clones, over 10% of them present only once. This receptor was identified in a man aged 18 to 29 with type 1 diabetes. The sequencing input was naive CD4+ T cells from blood. This rearrangement joins TRBV7-7 to TRBJ2-3; D unresolved. The CDR3 coding sequence is TGTGCCAGCAGCCCCCGACCGGCTAGCACAGATACGCAGTATTTT. It codes for CASSPRPASTDTQYF. Full variable domain (remainder filled in from reference TRBV7-7 and TRBJ2-3): GAGVSQSPRYKVTKRGQDVTLRCDPISSHATLYWYQQALGQGPEFLTYFNYEAQPDKSGLPSDRFSAERPEGSISTLTIQRTEQRDSAMYRCASSPRPASTDTQYFGPGTRLTVL.